Listed here is a single T cell receptor beta chain. Its antigen is currently unknown. V lost 9 bases, J lost 3 bases, and 1 base stayed unmatched. CDR3 length equals 11 residues. Germline assignment: CDR1 KGHDR and CDR2 SFDVKD. The treatment denotes: roughly 10-day PBMC culture with coronavirus spike peptide pools or control peptides (ViraFEST assay). According to the study, CD4+ T cells from the unexposed donor were gathered ahead of the COVID-19 pandemic (2011-2018). CD4+ T cells that had been cultured provided DNA sequenced with the Oncomine TCR Beta short-read assay. One entry per CDR3 protein results from TCRdb running MiXCR on the PCR reads. Counted here are about 2,100 distinct CDR3 sequences, about 20% occurring once; the ten biggest clones make up 60% to 70%. This sample stems from a study of vaccination and CD4 T cells after COVID-19. Study-wide results and caveats: Analysis of convalescent patients found that 304 of 307 vaccine-specific clones were spike mono-reactive. For convalescent patients, a median about 86% of reactive clones surfaced exclusively after vaccination.

This chain uses TRBV24-1 with TRBJ2-7; the match to TRBD1 covers 7 bases. Sample: CD4+ T cells from blood, cultured in vitro. The receptor was derived from a human donor in good health. Written as DNA, the CDR3 is TGTGCCACCGGGGACAGCTACGAGCAGTACTTC. It codes for CATGDSYEQYF.